The 18 T cell receptor beta chains below come from one sample, sequenced in a study of siplizumab effects on memory and regulatory T cells. Only in-frame clones appear in the TCRdb table, and some are missing; sequencing was by immunoSEQ multiplex PCR. The table has 85,000 to 120,000 clones, about 93% seen once. Material for sequencing was CD4+ T cells sorted from blood. These receptors all come from a human donor in good health.

V is TRBV29-1 and J is TRBJ2-7; 12 nucleotides line up with TRBD2. Germline loops: CDR1 SQVTM, CDR2 ANQGSEA. V lost 5 bases to trimming and J lost 6 bases; unmatched junction nucleotides: 11. CDR3 length: 15 amino acids. This chain's CDR3 is CSVKASGRANGEQYF. In DNA form, the CDR3 reads TGCAGCGTTAAGGCTAGCGGGAGGGCCAACGGCGAGCAGTACTTC.

The chain uses TRBV18 and TRBJ1-1; D ambiguous. This CDR3 spans 14 amino acids. Germline CDR1 is KGHSH and CDR2 is LQKENI. V dropped 3 bases and J dropped 7 bases, with 15 bases sitting between them. Here the CDR3 DNA reads TGTGCCAGCTCACCTCAAACTTCCGGTGGTGAAGCTTTCTTT. As protein: CASSPQTSGGEAFF.

The chain carries TRBV6-5 and TRBJ1-4; a possible D gene is TRBD1 (5 bases). V was cut by 5 bases and J by 7 bases, with 17 bases left in between. The length of the CDR3 is 15 residues. Looked up from germline, CDR1 is MNHEY and CDR2 is SVGAGI. This CDR3 is CASSGDGGVLEKLFF. As DNA, the CDR3 is TGTGCCAGCAGTGGAGACGGGGGGGTCCTTGAAAAACTGTTTTTT.

The chain recombines TRBV18 with TRBJ2-2; 7 bases map to TRBD2. V gave up 0 bases and J gave up 0 bases; unmatched junction bases: 13. Germline lookup yields CDR1 KGHSH and CDR2 LQKENI. This CDR3 spans 20 amino acids. Here the CDR3 reads CASSPPLFTSVATNTGELFF. Here the CDR3 DNA reads TGTGCCAGCTCACCACCATTGTTCACTAGCGTAGCGACGAACACCGGGGAGCTGTTTTTT.

The CDR3 loop is CASSLPGHGEAFF. Written as DNA, the CDR3 is TGCGCCAGCAGTCTTCCCGGGCATGGAGAAGCTTTCTTT. The gene calls are TRBV5-1 and TRBJ1-1; D is uncertain. V was pared by 5 bases and J by 8 bases, with 16 bases between. CDR3 length: 13 residues. CDR1 is SGHRS, CDR2 YFSETQ, per germline.

This chain uses TRBV7-9 with TRBJ2-7; 8 nucleotides line up with TRBD1. The CDR3 is made up of 16 amino acids. V was pared by 5 bases and J by 3 bases, with 12 bases of the junction left unmatched. Germline CDR1 and CDR2: SEHNR and FQNEAQ (reference sequence). CDR3 sequence (DNA): TGTGCCAGCAGCCCAATTCGCGGGACAGGCTACTACGAGCAGTACTTC. Translating it yields CASSPIRGTGYYEQYF.

The chain couples TRBV18 to TRBJ1-2, with D perhaps matching TRBD1 (6 bases). Trimming stripped 2 bases from V and 5 bases from J, with 15 bases between. In germline, CDR1 is KGHSH, CDR2 LQKENI. The CDR3 contains 15 residues. The chain's CDR3 is CASSPGGRESYGYTF. CDR3 DNA sequence: TGTGCCAGCTCACCAGGGGGCAGGGAGTCGTATGGCTACACCTTC.

The rearrangement joins TRBV7-8 to TRBJ1-5; no firm D call. Germline lookup yields CDR1 SGHVS and CDR2 FQNEAQ. V was pared by 2 bases and J by 8 bases, with 7 bases between. This CDR3 region has 12 residues. CDR3 sequence reads: CASSLLGEPQHF. Here the CDR3 DNA reads TGTGCCAGCAGCTTATTAGGCGAGCCCCAGCATTTT.

This clone was detected only once. This chain joins TRBV28 and TRBJ2-7, with D perhaps matching TRBD1 or TRBD2 (7 bases each). V dropped 2 bases and J dropped 2 bases, with 16 bases sitting between them. The germline V gene has CDR1 MDHEN and CDR2 SYDVKM. The CDR3 has 16 residues. CDR3 loop: CASSLMGGGGPYEQYF. CDR3 sequence (DNA): TGTGCCAGCAGTTTAATGGGGGGAGGGGGCCCCTACGAGCAGTACTTC.

J is TRBJ1-2 and V is TRBV28; the match to TRBD1 covers 8 bases. V dropped 3 bases and J dropped 9; count of bases not matched to a gene: 6. This CDR3 region has 13 residues. Germline lookup yields CDR1 MDHEN and CDR2 SYDVKM. The CDR3 spells CASSFADRGSYTF. DNA for the CDR3: TGTGCCAGCAGTTTTGCAGACAGGGGAAGCTACACCTTC.

The rearrangement joins TRBV14 to TRBJ2-1; D is tentatively TRBD1 or TRBD2 (5 bases each). The CDR3 consists of 12 residues. CDR1 and CDR2 from the germline V gene are SGHDN and FVKESK. Trimming removed 8 bases at V and 4 bases at J, with 9 bases between. The CDR3 region has the DNA TGTGCCAGCGGAGGACAATACAATGAGCAGTTCTTC. Translated: CASGGQYNEQFF.

V is TRBV5-1 and J is TRBJ2-7; 8 nucleotides agree with TRBD2. The V segment lost 0 bases and the J segment 5 bases; nucleotides outside the gene matches: 7. CDR1 SGHRS and CDR2 YFSETQ come from the germline V gene. The CDR3 has 15 amino acids. Written as DNA, the CDR3 is TGCGCCAGCAGCTTGGAAGGCGGGAGGTTCCACGAGCAGTACTTC. Amino acid sequence: CASSLEGGRFHEQYF.

This clone has a single count. The V call is TRBV6-5, the J call TRBJ1-2; D is perhaps TRBD1 (5 bases). This CDR3 is 13 amino acids long. Trimming cost V 6 bases and J 4 bases, with 12 bases left between them. Germline-derived CDR1 and CDR2 are MNHEY and SVGAGI. The DNA of the CDR3 is TGTGCCAGCAGCACCAGGGACCTCTATGGCTACACCTTC. It specifies CASSTRDLYGYTF.

CDR3 sequence: CASSFTTALNEKLFF. In DNA form, the CDR3 reads TGTGCCAGCAGCTTCACGACAGCCCTAAATGAAAAACTGTTTTTT. The chain carries TRBV7-8 and TRBJ1-4; TRBD1 might be the D (5 bases). The CDR3 totals 15 residues. Germline-derived CDR1 and CDR2 are SGHVS and FQNEAQ. Between the trimmed V and J ends, which lost 3 bases and 5 bases, there was a span of 13 bases.

This chain links TRBV5-1 with TRBJ2-3; no clear D gene. Germline-derived CDR1 and CDR2 are SGHRS and YFSETQ. This CDR3 region has 11 residues. Trimming left V 4 bases short and J 10 bases short, with 10 bases between. As DNA, the CDR3 is TGCGCCAGCAGCCAAGGATCGGCGCAGTATTTT. Translated: CASSQGSAQYF.

DNA for the CDR3: TGTGCCAGCAGGTTGGAGAGCTCTGGAAACACCATATATTTT. This encodes CASRLESSGNTIYF. The V call is TRBV11-2, the J call TRBJ1-3; D gene ambiguous. The CDR3 runs to 14 residues. Trimming stripped 6 bases from V and 0 bases from J, with 9 bases between. Germline CDR1 reads SGHAT; CDR2 reads FQNNGV.

The count of this clone is one. This chain connects TRBV11-3 to TRBJ2-5; tentative D call: TRBD1 (5 bases). Gene TRBJ2-7 matches the end of the DNA better, so the J call may be wrong. The CDR3 has 15 residues. Per the germline V gene, CDR1 is SGHNT and CDR2 is YENEEA. The CDR3 reads CASSLTPDSSSEQYF. For the CDR3, the DNA is TGTGCCAGCAGCTTAACACCCGACAGTTCGAGCGAGCAGTACTTC.

The rearrangement uses TRBV28 and TRBJ2-7; D remains unclear. CDR1 and CDR2 from the germline V gene are MDHEN and SYDVKM. This CDR3 is built from 14 residues. Trimming left V 7 bases short and J 5 bases short, with 18 bases between. CDR3 sequence (DNA): TGTGCCAGCACCCCCCCCCAGCCTACTGACGAGCAGTACTTC. Encoded protein: CASTPPQPTDEQYF.